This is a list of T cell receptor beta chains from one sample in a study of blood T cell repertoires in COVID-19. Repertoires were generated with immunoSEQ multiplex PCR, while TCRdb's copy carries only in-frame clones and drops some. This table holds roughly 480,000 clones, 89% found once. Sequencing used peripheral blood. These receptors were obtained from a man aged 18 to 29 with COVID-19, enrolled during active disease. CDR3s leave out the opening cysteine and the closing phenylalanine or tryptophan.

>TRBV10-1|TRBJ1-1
ASSESSGTEAF
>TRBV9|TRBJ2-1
ASSVRPLSGSTHYNEQF
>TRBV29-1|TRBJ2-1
SVERDSYNEQF
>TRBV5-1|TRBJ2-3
ASSLGLAGGTDTQY
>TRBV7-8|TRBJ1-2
ASSLGNSGAPYGYT
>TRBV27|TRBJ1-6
ASSQQAGGNSPLH
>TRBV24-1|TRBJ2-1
ATSERGEQF
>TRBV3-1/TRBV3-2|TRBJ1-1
ASSQDLGGTEAF
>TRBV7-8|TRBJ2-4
ASSLARTGGRSDAKNIQY
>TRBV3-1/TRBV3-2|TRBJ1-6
ASSAGWGNSPLH
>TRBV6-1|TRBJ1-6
ASSELAVYNSPLH
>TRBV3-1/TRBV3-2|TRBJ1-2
ASSPLDRGGRVYGYT
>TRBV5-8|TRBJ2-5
ASRASVETQY
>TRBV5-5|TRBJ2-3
ASGTAPTDTQY
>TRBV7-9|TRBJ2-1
ASTWALAQF
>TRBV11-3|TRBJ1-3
ASSYREQSSGNTIY
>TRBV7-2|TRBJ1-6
ASNRPGQGYNSPLH
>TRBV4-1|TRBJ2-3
ASSPDRRRDTQY
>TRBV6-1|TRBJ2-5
ASSEGSGGAAKTQY
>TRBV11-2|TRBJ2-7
ASSLNRATYEQY
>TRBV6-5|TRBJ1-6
ASSRGQTNNSPLH
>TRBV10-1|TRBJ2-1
ASSGTNSLNEQF
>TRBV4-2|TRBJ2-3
ASSQELPYGSIDEGSTDTQY